Listed below are T cell receptor beta chains from one sample, sequenced in a study of monozygotic twins with inflammatory bowel disease. From its re-call of the 5' RACE reads, TCRdb lists each CDR3 protein once, without DNA. The repertoire shows approximately 420,000 distinct CDR3 sequences; the top ten hold 2% to 3%. The sequenced sample was blood. All receptors derive from a human donor with ulcerative colitis or Crohn's disease, or a healthy co-twin of an affected twin (not recorded which). CDR3s include the opening cysteine and the closing phenylalanine or tryptophan.

v_call	j_call	cdr3_aa
TRBV15	TRBJ2-7	CATSRVGVENEQYF
TRBV14	TRBJ2-7	CASSQFLGLAGSRGEQYF
TRBV7-9	TRBJ2-1	CASSFVTGPRRYNEQFF
TRBV29-1	TRBJ2-1	CSVVDPGTIDEQFF
TRBV18	TRBJ2-1	CASSPGTSAYNEQFF
TRBV29-1	TRBJ1-2	CSAAQGWRAGGYTF
TRBV30	TRBJ2-1	CAWSTGPEQFF
TRBV3-1	TRBJ2-2	CASSGNQNTGELFF
TRBV7-3	TRBJ2-5	CASSLSIQETQYF
TRBV10-3	TRBJ2-1	CANSPGGLALGGEQFF
TRBV29-1	TRBJ2-5	CSVARDSETQYF
TRBV5-1	TRBJ2-1	CASSTEDSYNEQFF
TRBV6-6	TRBJ2-5	CASTSPTQETQYF
TRBV27	TRBJ2-3	CASSTGASTDTQYF
TRBV20-1	TRBJ2-2	CSARERGGVSTGELFF
TRBV5-1	TRBJ2-7	CASSLGTSGDEQYF
TRBV6-1	TRBJ2-5	CASSPNKATGGETQYF